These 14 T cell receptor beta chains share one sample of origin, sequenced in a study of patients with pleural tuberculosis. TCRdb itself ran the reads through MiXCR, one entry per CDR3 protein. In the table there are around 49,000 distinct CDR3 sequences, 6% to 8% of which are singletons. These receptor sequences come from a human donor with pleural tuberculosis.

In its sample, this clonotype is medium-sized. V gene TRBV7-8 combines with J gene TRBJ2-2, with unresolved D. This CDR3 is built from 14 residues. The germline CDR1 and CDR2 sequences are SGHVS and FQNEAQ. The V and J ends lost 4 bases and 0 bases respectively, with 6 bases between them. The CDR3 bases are TGTGCCAGCAGCTCTGTGGCGAACACCGGGGAGCTGTTTTTT. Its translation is CASSSVANTGELFF.

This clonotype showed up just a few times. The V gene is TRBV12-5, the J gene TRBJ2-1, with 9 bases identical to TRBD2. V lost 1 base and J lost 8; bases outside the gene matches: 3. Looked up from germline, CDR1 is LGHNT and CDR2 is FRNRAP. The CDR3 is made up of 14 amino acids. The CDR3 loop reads CASGLASGNHEQFF. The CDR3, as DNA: TGTGCTAGTGGTTTGGCTAGCGGGAATCATGAGCAGTTCTTC.

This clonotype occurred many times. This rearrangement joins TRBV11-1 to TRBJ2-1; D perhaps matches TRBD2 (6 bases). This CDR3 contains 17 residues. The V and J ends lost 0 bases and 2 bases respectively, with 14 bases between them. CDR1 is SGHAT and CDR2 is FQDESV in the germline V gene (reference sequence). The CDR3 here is CASSLAGLGLTYNEQFF. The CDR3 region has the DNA TGTGCCAGCAGCTTAGCGGGACTGGGTCTAACCTACAATGAGCAGTTCTTC.

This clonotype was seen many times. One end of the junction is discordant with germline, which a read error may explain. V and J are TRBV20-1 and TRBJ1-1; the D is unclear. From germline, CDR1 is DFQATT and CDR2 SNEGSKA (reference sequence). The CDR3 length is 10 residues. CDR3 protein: CSAREGRPPF. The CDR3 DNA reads TGCAGTGCTAGAGAAGGCCGTCCCCCATTT.

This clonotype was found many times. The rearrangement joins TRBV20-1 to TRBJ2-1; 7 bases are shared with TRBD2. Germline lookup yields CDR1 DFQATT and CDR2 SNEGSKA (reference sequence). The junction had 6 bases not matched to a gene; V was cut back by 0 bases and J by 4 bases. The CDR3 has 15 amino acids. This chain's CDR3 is CSARELALAYNEQFF. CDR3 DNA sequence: TGCAGTGCTAGAGAACTAGCACTAGCGTACAATGAGCAGTTCTTC.

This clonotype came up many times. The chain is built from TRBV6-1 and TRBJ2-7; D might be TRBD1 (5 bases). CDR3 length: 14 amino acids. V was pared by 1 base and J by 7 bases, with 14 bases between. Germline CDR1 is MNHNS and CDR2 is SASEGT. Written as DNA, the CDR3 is TGTGCCAGCAGTGAAGAAACGGCAGGGCGGGAGCAGTACGTC. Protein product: CASSEETAGREQYV.

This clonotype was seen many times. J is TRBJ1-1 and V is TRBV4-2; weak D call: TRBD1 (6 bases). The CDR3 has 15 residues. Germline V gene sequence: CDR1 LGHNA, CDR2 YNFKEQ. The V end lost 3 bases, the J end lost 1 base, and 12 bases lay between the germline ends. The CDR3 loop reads CASSQLQGENTEAFF. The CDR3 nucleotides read TGTGCCAGCAGCCAGTTACAGGGAGAGAACACTGAAGCTTTCTTT.

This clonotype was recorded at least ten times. The CDR3 DNA reads TGTGCCATCAGTGAGCTAGCGGGAGTGTTCACAGATACGCAGTATTTT. It translates to CAISELAGVFTDTQYF. V and J are TRBV10-3 and TRBJ2-3; TRBD2 matches at 10 bases. The CDR3 length is 16 residues. J gave up 2 bases and V 2 bases, and 4 bases lay outside the gene matches. Germline V gene lookup returns CDR1 ENHRY and CDR2 SYGVKD.

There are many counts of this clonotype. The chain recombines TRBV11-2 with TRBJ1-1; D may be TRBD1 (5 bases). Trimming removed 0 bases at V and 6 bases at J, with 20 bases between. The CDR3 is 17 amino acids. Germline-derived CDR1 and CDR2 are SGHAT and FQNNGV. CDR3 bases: TGTGCCAGCAGCTTAGACCGACCGGGACGCGTCACCGCTGAAGCTTTCTTT. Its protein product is CASSLDRPGRVTAEAFF.

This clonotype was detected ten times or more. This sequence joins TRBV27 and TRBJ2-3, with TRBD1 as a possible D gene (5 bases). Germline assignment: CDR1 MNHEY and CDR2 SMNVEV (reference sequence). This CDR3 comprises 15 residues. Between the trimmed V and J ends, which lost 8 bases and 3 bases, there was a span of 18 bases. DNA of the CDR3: TGTGCCAGCGGAACCAGGGAAGATGTGACAGATACGCAGTATTTT. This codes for CASGTREDVTDTQYF.

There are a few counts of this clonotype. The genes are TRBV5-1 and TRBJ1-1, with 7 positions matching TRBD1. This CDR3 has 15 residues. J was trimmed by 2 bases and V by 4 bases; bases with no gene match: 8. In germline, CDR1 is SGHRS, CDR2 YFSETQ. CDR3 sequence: CASSGRQGRNTEAFF. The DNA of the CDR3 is TGCGCCAGCAGCGGGCGACAGGGCCGAAACACTGAAGCTTTCTTT.

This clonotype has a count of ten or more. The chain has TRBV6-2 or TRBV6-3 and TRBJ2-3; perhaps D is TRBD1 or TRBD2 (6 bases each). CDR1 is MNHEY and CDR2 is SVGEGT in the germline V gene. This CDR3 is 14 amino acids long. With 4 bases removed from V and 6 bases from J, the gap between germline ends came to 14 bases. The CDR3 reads CASSSRGGSDTQYF. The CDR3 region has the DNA TGTGCCAGCAGTTCCAGGGGAGGTTCTGATACGCAGTATTTT.

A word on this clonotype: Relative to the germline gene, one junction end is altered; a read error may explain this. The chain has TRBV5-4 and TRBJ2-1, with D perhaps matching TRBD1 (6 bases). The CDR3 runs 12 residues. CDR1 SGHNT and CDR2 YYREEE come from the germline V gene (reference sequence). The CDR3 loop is CAGRGSYNEQFF. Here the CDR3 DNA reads TGTGCCGGCAGGGGCTCCTACAATGAGCAGTTCTTC.

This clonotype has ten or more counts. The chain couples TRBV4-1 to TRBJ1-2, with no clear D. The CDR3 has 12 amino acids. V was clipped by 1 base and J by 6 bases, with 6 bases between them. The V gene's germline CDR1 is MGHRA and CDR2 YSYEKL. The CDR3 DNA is TGCGCCAGCAGCCAAGGGAGTGATGGCTACACCTTC. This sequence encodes CASSQGSDGYTF.